This T cell receptor (beta chain) was obtained from a study of blood T cell repertoires in COVID-19. Study details: Researchers got acute and convalescent COVID-19 samples from the United States, Italy and Spain.

The assay was immunoSEQ multiplex PCR, and TCRdb's table has in-frame clones only and misses some. The data contain roughly 170,000 clones, 60% to 80% of them singletons. CDR1 and CDR2 from the germline V gene are SGHAT and FQDESV (reference sequence). The CDR3 runs to 14 residues. V lost 5 bases and J 8 bases, leaving 16 bases between the germline ends. Sequences were obtained from peripheral blood. This sequence originates from a woman aged 70-85 years with acute or convalescent COVID-19. This chain joins TRBV11-1 and TRBJ2-1, with D perhaps matching TRBD1 (5 bases). CDR3 region: CASSPSQGVDEQFF. The CDR3, as DNA: TGTGCCAGCAGCCCTTCTCAGGGTGTAGATGAGCAGTTCTTC.